Listed here are 14 T cell receptor beta chains from one sample, sequenced in a study of blood T cell repertoires in COVID-19. Assay: immunoSEQ multiplex PCR; the TCRdb copy retains only in-frame clones and omits some. The sample carries tens of thousands of clones, roughly nine tenths recorded once. Sequencing was performed on peripheral blood. These receptors all come from a woman between 55 and 75 years old with COVID-19, enrolled during active disease.

This chain joins TRBV27 and TRBJ2-7, with 10 bases lining up with TRBD2. The length of the CDR3 is 16 residues. Trimming removed 3 bases from V and 3 bases from J; junction bases left unmatched: 8. Per germline, CDR1 MNHEY and CDR2 SMNVEV (reference sequence). CDR3 bases: TGTGCCAGCAGTTTTTGGCCACTAGCGGGGCGCTACGAGCAGTACTTC. Protein sequence: CASSFWPLAGRYEQYF.

The chain uses TRBV9 and TRBJ2-7; 14 nucleotides align to TRBD2. Germline V gene lookup returns CDR1 SGDLS and CDR2 YYNGEE. The J segment lost 1 base and the V segment lost 3 bases, leaving 3 bases of the junction unmatched. The CDR3 covers 16 residues. CDR3 protein: CASSGTSGGQSYEQYF. CDR3 DNA: TGTGCCAGCAGCGGGACTAGCGGGGGGCAGTCCTACGAGCAGTACTTC.

The chain uses TRBV3-1 (or the pseudogene TRBV3-2) and TRBJ2-7; 14 bases line up with TRBD2. Germline CDR1 and CDR2: LGHDT and YNNKEL (reference sequence). CDR3 size: 16 residues. The J segment lost 4 bases and the V segment lost 1 base, leaving 3 bases of the junction unmatched. This CDR3 reads CASSQGLAGGRYEQYF. CDR3 nucleotide sequence: TGTGCCAGCAGCCAAGGACTAGCGGGAGGGAGATACGAGCAGTACTTC.

This clone occurred once. The rearrangement joins TRBV29-1 to TRBJ2-3; TRBD2 might be the D (6 bases). Germline CDR1 reads SQVTM; CDR2 reads ANQGSEA. The CDR3 has 12 residues. Trimming pared 4 bases from V and 5 bases from J, leaving 10 bases between. The CDR3 DNA reads as TGCAGCGTTGTACGGGGGTTAGATACGCAGTATTTT. Residues: CSVVRGLDTQYF.

The V gene is TRBV28, the J gene TRBJ1-5, with 7 bases lining up with TRBD1. J lost 7 bases, V lost 6 bases, and 9 bases had no gene match. CDR3 length: 14 residues. Germline values: CDR1 MDHEN, CDR2 SYDVKM. The CDR3 bases are TGTGCCAGCAGCTACCTTTCGACAGGGCAGCCCCAGCATTTT. Its protein is CASSYLSTGQPQHF.

The chain uses TRBV7-2 and TRBJ1-1; D may be TRBD1 (5 bases). The V gene lost 3 bases and the J gene lost 6 bases, with 11 bases spanning the gap. The length of the CDR3 is 13 residues. Per germline, CDR1 SGHTA and CDR2 FQGNSA. The CDR3 nucleotides read TGTGCCAGCAGCTTTCTTAGGGGTCCTGAAGCTTTCTTT. Encoded protein: CASSFLRGPEAFF.

The chain is built from TRBV11-2 and TRBJ2-2; 12 nucleotides agree with TRBD2. Germline CDR1 SGHAT, CDR2 FQNNGV. This CDR3 region has 15 residues. J was trimmed by 8 bases and V by 4 bases; bases with no gene match: 5. The CDR3 here is CASSSATSGRGELFF. CDR3 DNA sequence: TGTGCCAGCAGCTCTGCCACTAGCGGGAGGGGGGAGCTGTTTTTT.

This clone was seen just once. The J gene is TRBJ1-2, the V gene TRBV19; the D gene is possibly TRBD1 (5 bases). Germline loops: CDR1 LNHDA, CDR2 SQIVND (reference sequence). Trimming left V 2 bases short and J 8 bases short, with 18 bases between. The CDR3 covers 15 residues. CDR3 protein: CASSIPQIQGSGYTF. The CDR3 DNA reads as TGTGCCAGTAGTATACCTCAAATCCAGGGAAGCGGCTACACCTTC.

This chain joins TRBV6-6 and TRBJ2-7; D remains unclear. This CDR3 is 11 amino acids long. Germline V CDR1 and CDR2: MNHNY, SVGAGI (reference sequence). Trimming shortened V by 6 bases and J by 5 bases, and 8 bases separated the two germline ends. The CDR3 region has the DNA TGTGCCAGCAGCTTACCTAACGAGCAGTACTTC. It yields the protein CASSLPNEQYF.

The chain uses TRBV6-6 and TRBJ2-1, with TRBD1 matching over 7 bases. This CDR3 is built from 15 residues. Germline CDR1 is MNHNY and CDR2 is SVGAGI (reference sequence). V was clipped by 6 bases and J by 4 bases; unmatched bases: 9. The CDR3 DNA reads as TGTGCCAGCAGGATGGGACAGCTTGGGTACAATGAGCAGTTCTTC. Translating gives CASRMGQLGYNEQFF.

The chain joins TRBV6-5 to TRBJ2-2, with D tentatively TRBD1 (6 bases). The CDR3 sequence is 15 residues long. Germline lookup yields CDR1 MNHEY and CDR2 SVGAGI. The germline V and J ends were trimmed by 5 bases and 6 bases, with 16 bases remaining between them. The CDR3 is CASSRQVLVSGELFF. CDR3 bases: TGTGCCAGCAGTCGACAGGTTTTGGTATCCGGGGAGCTGTTTTTT.

Notes on this clone: This specimen includes other DNA sequences encoding the same CDR3. This chain connects TRBV11-2 to TRBJ1-5; possible D gene TRBD1, 6 bases. The CDR3 is 14 residues long. Trimming took off 5 bases at V and 2 bases at J, with 10 bases between the two ends. The V gene's germline CDR1 is SGHAT and CDR2 FQNNGV. The DNA of the CDR3 is TGTGCCAGCAGCCTGACAGGTGGCAATCAGCCCCAGCATTTT. It yields the protein CASSLTGGNQPQHF.

This chain uses TRBV6-5 with TRBJ2-5; TRBD2 matches 9 bases. The CDR3 is 15 amino acids. Germline V gives CDR1 MNHEY, CDR2 SVGAGI. The V and J ends lost 4 bases and 4 bases, in that order; junction bases with no gene match: 7. In nucleotides, the CDR3 is TGTGCCAGCAGTTGGGGTAGCGGGAGTACAGAGACCCAGTACTTC. Translating gives CASSWGSGSTETQYF.

The chain links TRBV30 to TRBJ1-3; tentative D call: TRBD1 (6 bases). The CDR3 has 17 amino acids. The V and J ends lost 2 bases and 0 bases respectively, with 17 bases between them. Germline CDR1 is GTSNPN and CDR2 is SVGIG (reference sequence). The CDR3 DNA is TGTGCCTGGAGTCTGGGTCAGGGGCCCGACTCTGGAAACACCATATATTTT. Its protein product is CAWSLGQGPDSGNTIYF.